These 23 T cell receptor beta chains were sequenced from one sample in a study of blood T cell repertoires in COVID-19. Clones were read by immunoSEQ multiplex PCR, and TCRdb kept only the in-frame ones, dropping some. The table shows fewer than 300,000 clones, with roughly 90% occurring only once. The sequenced sample consisted of peripheral blood. The receptors originated from a woman aged 25 to 39 with acute or convalescent COVID-19.

The genes are TRBV30 and TRBJ2-7, with 12 bases identical to TRBD2. The CDR3 consists of 14 residues. With V trimmed by 4 bases and J by 5 bases, 6 bases remained unmatched. Germline CDR1 GTSNPN, CDR2 SVGIG (reference sequence). CDR3 in amino acids: CAWTSGRASDEQYF. CDR3 bases: TGTGCCTGGACTAGCGGGAGGGCCAGTGACGAGCAGTACTTC.

This chain links TRBV5-4 with TRBJ2-1; 7 nucleotides match TRBD1. The CDR3 has 15 amino acids. In germline, CDR1 is SGHNT, CDR2 YYREEE (reference sequence). The V segment lost 5 bases and the J segment 3 bases; nucleotides outside the gene matches: 8. Here the CDR3 reads CASSREGAVYNEQFF. The CDR3 DNA is TGTGCCAGCAGTCGAGAGGGGGCAGTCTACAATGAGCAGTTCTTC. The complete variable domain, with remaining parts taken from reference TRBV5-4 and TRBJ2-1, reads ETGVTQSPTHLIKTRGQQVTLRCSSQSGHNTVSWYQQALGQGPQFIFQYYREEENGRGNFPPRFSGLQFPNYSSELNVNALELDDSALYLCASSREGAVYNEQFFGPGTRLTVL.

The J gene is TRBJ1-5, the V gene TRBV27, with 7 bases identical to TRBD1. In germline, CDR1 is MNHEY, CDR2 SMNVEV (reference sequence). The CDR3 contains 13 residues. Unmatched junction bases numbered 1, after V lost 2 bases and J lost 6 bases. CDR3 bases: TGTGCCAGCAGTTTAACAGGGGTTCAGCCCCAGCATTTT. Translated, it gives CASSLTGVQPQHF.

V gene TRBV5-4 combines with J gene TRBJ2-1; D is unresolved. Germline CDR1 SGHNT, CDR2 YYREEE (reference sequence). The CDR3 totals 14 residues. V shed 2 bases and J shed 2 bases, with 8 bases lying between them. Here the CDR3 DNA reads TGTGCCAGCAGCTTTGAGTTAACCTACAATGAGCAGTTCTTC. Protein product: CASSFELTYNEQFF.

For the CDR3, the DNA is TGTGCCAGCAGTGAGGCCTCGTCCTATGGCTACACCTTC. It yields the protein CASSEASSYGYTF. The chain combines TRBV6-1 with TRBJ1-2; D is unclear. CDR3 length equals 13 residues. Germline V gene lookup returns CDR1 MNHNS and CDR2 SASEGT. The V end was cut by 3 bases, the J end by 4 bases, with 9 bases between.

V and J are TRBV5-1 and TRBJ1-1, with 8 nucleotides matching TRBD1. The CDR3 sequence is 14 residues long. Germline V gene sequence: CDR1 SGHRS, CDR2 YFSETQ. J lost 4 bases, V lost 3 bases, and 5 bases had no gene match. This chain's CDR3 is CASSSNGQGTEAFF. CDR3 DNA sequence: TGCGCCAGCAGCTCCAATGGACAGGGCACTGAAGCTTTCTTT.

This sequence joins TRBV9 and TRBJ1-3; D possibly corresponds to TRBD1 (6 bases). The germline V and J ends were trimmed by 1 base and 2 bases, with 16 bases remaining between them. This CDR3 has 17 residues. CDR1 is SGDLS, CDR2 YYNGEE, per germline. CDR3 in DNA: TGTGCCAGCAGCGTAAGGGTACGGGGGGCGCCTGGAAACACCATATATTTT. This encodes CASSVRVRGAPGNTIYF.

The chain is built from TRBV5-4 and TRBJ2-3; 9 nucleotides match TRBD1. The junction had 0 bases not matched to a gene; V was cut back by 0 bases and J by 1 base. The V gene's germline CDR1 is SGHNT and CDR2 YYREEE (reference sequence). The CDR3 is 15 residues long. The CDR3 loop reads CASSLGDRGTDTQYF. The DNA for the CDR3 is TGTGCCAGCAGCTTGGGGGACAGGGGCACAGATACGCAGTATTTT.

This clone was observed a few times. Written as DNA, the CDR3 is TGTGCCAGCAGCCAAACTCAGGTGGCCAAAAACATTCAGTACTTC. Amino acids: CASSQTQVAKNIQYF. This chain joins TRBV3-1 (or the pseudogene TRBV3-2) and TRBJ2-4; D call uncertain. The germline gives CDR1 LGHDT, CDR2 YNNKEL (reference sequence). Trimming removed 2 bases at V and 1 base at J, with 9 bases between. The CDR3 totals 15 residues.

V usage is TRBV7-2 and J usage is TRBJ2-5; D may be TRBD2 (6 bases). The CDR3 loop spans 17 amino acids. The germline V gene has CDR1 SGHTA and CDR2 FQGNSA. Trimming cost V 1 base and J 1 base, with 16 bases left between them. The CDR3 DNA reads TGTGCCAGCAGCTTAGAACTTGGGGGAGGTGGCCAAGAGACCCAGTACTTC. Its translation is CASSLELGGGGQETQYF.

This clone was counted once. The chain is built from TRBV7-3 and TRBJ1-4; D remains ambiguous. The CDR3 extends over 13 amino acids. The germline gives CDR1 SGHTA, CDR2 FQGTGA. The V and J ends lost 2 bases and 6 bases respectively, with 7 bases between them. The CDR3 DNA is TGTGCCAGCAGCTTAGGGCCAGATGAAAAACTGTTTTTT. Amino acids: CASSLGPDEKLFF.

This rearrangement joins TRBV5-6 to TRBJ2-1; TRBD2 might be the D (6 bases). Between the trimmed V and J ends, which lost 7 bases and 13 bases, there was a span of 18 bases. The CDR3 extends over 12 amino acids. Germline V gene data show CDR1 as SGHDT and CDR2 as YYEEEE. The CDR3 DNA reads TGTGCCAGCGGGGACTTTCTTGGGGATCAGTTCTTC. Its protein is CASGDFLGDQFF.

The chain uses TRBV28 and TRBJ1-5; 9 bases agree with TRBD1. Germline V CDR1 and CDR2: MDHEN, SYDVKM. There are 12 residues in the CDR3. J lost 6 bases, V lost 7 bases, and 1 base had no gene match. The CDR3 nucleotides are TGTGCCAGCATGACAGGGGGTCAGCCCCAGCATTTT. It encodes CASMTGGQPQHF.

This sequence joins TRBV10-3 and TRBJ2-1; 12 bases map to TRBD2. Trimming removed 10 bases from V and 0 bases from J; junction bases left unmatched: 13. CDR1 is ENHRY and CDR2 is SYGVKD in the germline V gene. This CDR3 spans 18 amino acids. The CDR3 sequence: CATNLRLAGGPSYNEQFF. The CDR3 bases are TGTGCCACCAACCTTAGGCTAGCGGGAGGGCCCTCCTACAATGAGCAGTTCTTC.

In this sample, this clone turned up a few times. The CDR3 coding sequence is TGTGCCAGTAGTAGCCGGGACAGGGCAAATCAGCCCCAGCATTTT. It translates to CASSSRDRANQPQHF. This chain joins TRBV19 and TRBJ1-5; 9 bases agree with TRBD1. Trimming took 4 bases from V and 4 from J; bases not matched to a gene: 5. This CDR3 region has 15 residues. The germline gives CDR1 LNHDA, CDR2 SQIVND (reference sequence).

The J gene is TRBJ2-7, the V gene TRBV19; D not certain. The CDR3 contains 13 residues. Trimming pared 3 bases from V and 0 bases from J, leaving 6 bases between. Germline V lookup: CDR1 LNHDA, CDR2 SQIVND (reference sequence). CDR3 sequence reads: CASSMGLSYEQYF. The CDR3 DNA follows: TGTGCCAGTAGTATGGGCCTCTCCTACGAGCAGTACTTC. The full variable domain, in which reference TRBV19 and TRBJ2-7 provide the parts outside the CDR3, is DGGITQSPKYLFRKEGQNVTLSCEQNLNHDAMYWYRQDPGQGLRLIYYSQIVNDFQKGDIAEGYSVSREKKESFPLTVTSAQKNPTAFYLCASSMGLSYEQYFGPGTRLTVT.

This clone was seen a handful of times. V gene TRBV10-1 combines with J gene TRBJ2-7; TRBD1 matches 7 bases. The CDR3 sequence is 15 residues long. Unmatched junction bases numbered 10, after V lost 6 bases and J lost 2 bases. Per the germline V gene, CDR1 is WNHNN and CDR2 is SYGVQD (reference sequence). This chain's CDR3 is CASSEPGQPAYEQYF. The DNA of the CDR3 is TGCGCCAGCAGCGAACCGGGACAGCCGGCCTACGAGCAGTACTTC.

This chain joins TRBV9 and TRBJ1-1; no reliable D call. The V and J ends lost 7 bases and 1 base respectively, with 8 bases between them. CDR3 length: 12 amino acids. In germline, CDR1 is SGDLS, CDR2 YYNGEE. The DNA of the CDR3 is TGTGCCAGCGGGAGTGGGAACACTGAAGCTTTCTTT. Its protein is CASGSGNTEAFF. Looking up the rest from reference TRBV9 and TRBJ1-1 gives the full variable domain: DSGVTQTPKHLITATGQRVTLRCSPRSGDLSVYWYQQSLDQGLQFLIQYYNGEERAKGNILERFSAQQFPDLHSELNLSSLELGDSALYFCASGSGNTEAFFGQGTRLTVV.

CDR3 nucleotide sequence: TGTGCCAGCAGCTTCGGAGCGGGAGCGTACGAGCAGTACTTC. Translation gives CASSFGAGAYEQYF. The chain carries TRBV7-9 and TRBJ2-7; 8 bases align to TRBD2. V was clipped by 3 bases and J by 4 bases; unmatched bases: 5. Per germline, CDR1 SEHNR and CDR2 FQNEAQ (reference sequence). The CDR3 covers 14 residues.

The chain carries TRBV7-8 and TRBJ2-3; 7 bases are a match to TRBD2. The CDR3 has 14 residues. The germline CDR1 and CDR2 sequences are SGHVS and FQNEAQ. J gave up 5 bases and V 7 bases, and 9 bases lay outside the gene matches. CDR3 coding DNA: TGTGCCAGCAACCGGGGGGAGGCTGAAGATACGCAGTATTTT. Translation gives CASNRGEAEDTQYF.

The chain couples TRBV21-1 to TRBJ2-7; the table's D call, TRBD1, was not checked against the DNA. TRBV21-1 is a pseudogene. CDR3 length: 19 residues. CDR3: CASSKALGQGFWYSYEQYF. The CDR3 nucleotides are TGTGCCAGCAGCAAAGCTTTGGGACAGGGATTCTGGTACTCCTACGAGCAGTACTTC.

The chain combines TRBV27 with TRBJ1-6; D perhaps matches TRBD1 (5 bases). CDR1 is MNHEY and CDR2 is SMNVEV in the germline V gene (reference sequence). The CDR3 totals 15 residues. Trimming shortened V by 3 bases and J by 10 bases, and 16 bases separated the two germline ends. In DNA form, the CDR3 reads TGTGCCAGCAGTTTGCTTGCGGGGCTGGGGTCACCCCTCCACTTT. Translated: CASSLLAGLGSPLHF.

The chain links TRBV15 to TRBJ2-1; 11 bases are shared with TRBD2. The V gene end was trimmed by 2 bases and the J gene end by 8 bases; junction bases not matched to a gene: 11. CDR1 and CDR2 from the germline V gene are LNHNV and YYDKDF (reference sequence). This CDR3 has 17 amino acids. CDR3 DNA sequence: TGTGCCACCAGCAGATCCGGGACTAGCGGTCGGGGGGATGAGCAGTTCTTC. It translates to CATSRSGTSGRGDEQFF.